This record covers a single T cell receptor beta chain. Using immunoSEQ multiplex PCR, the repertoire was profiled, and TCRdb retains in-frame clones only, with some absent. The sample records about 2.2 million clones, 93% being singletons. The sample is drawn from a study of shared clonotypes between healthy human individuals. Naive CD8 populations comprised CD45RO-negative cells positively selected for CCR7, excluding terminally differentiated effector memory CD45RA+ cells. This CDR3 region has 14 residues. Per the germline V gene, CDR1 is SQVTM and CDR2 is ANQGSEA. The ends lost 8 bases at V and 3 bases at J; junction bases unmatched: 10.

The chain uses TRBV29-1 and TRBJ2-7; 10 nucleotides match TRBD1. The clonotype originates from a man younger than 35 in good health. Some clones in this sample may be carry-over from other donors' samples. Input material: naive CD8+ T cells from PBMCs. The CDR3 sequence is CSTGQGRPGYEQYF. As DNA, the CDR3 is TGCAGCACGGGACAGGGGCGCCCGGGCTACGAGCAGTACTTC.